Below are 10 T cell receptor beta chains sequenced from a single sample in a study of CD8 T cells in ankylosing spondylitis. One entry per CDR3 protein results from TCRdb running MiXCR on the 5' RACE reads. The repertoire has 750,000 to 850,000 distinct CDR3 sequences, approximately 10% of them found once; the top ten carry 0.45% to 0.6%. Study outcomes and limitations: Among TCR beta sequences, a motif of eight highly homologous variants appeared characteristic of ankylosing spondylitis blood.

What these receptors recognize is not known. Sequences were obtained from blood, either unsorted or a sorted T cell fraction (not recorded which). The origin of the receptors is a male donor with ankylosing spondylitis.

To note about this clonotype: Germline and junction disagree at one end, which may indicate a read error. The chain combines TRBV10-2 with TRBJ2-2; D may be TRBD1 (5 bases). The germline gives CDR1 WSHSY, CDR2 SAAADI. The CDR3 totals 15 residues. The CDR3 loop is CANSQGPLFTGELFF. For the CDR3, the DNA is TGCGCCAACAGTCAGGGTCCCCTTTTCACCGGGGAGCTGTTTTTT.

This clonotype was counted only a few times. The rearrangement uses TRBV4-3 and TRBJ2-1, with a possible D match to TRBD2 (6 bases). The length of the CDR3 is 14 residues. CDR1 is LGHNA, CDR2 YSLEER, per germline. V gave up 0 bases and J gave up 6 bases, with 9 bases separating them. In DNA, the CDR3 is TGCGCCAGCAGCCAAGAGGTCGGGAGCAATGAGCAGTTCTTC. Its protein product is CASSQEVGSNEQFF.

V usage is TRBV20-1 and J usage is TRBJ1-6; D remains ambiguous. From germline, CDR1 is DFQATT and CDR2 SNEGSKA (reference sequence). CDR3 length equals 15 residues. Trimming left V 5 bases short and J 6 bases short, with 17 bases between. The CDR3 reads CSAERPGSRNSPLHF. The CDR3 region has the DNA TGCAGTGCTGAACGCCCGGGGAGCCGTAATTCACCCCTCCACTTT.

This clonotype occurred many times. This chain connects TRBV29-1 to TRBJ1-6; 10 positions match TRBD1. This CDR3 is 16 amino acids long. Looked up from germline, CDR1 is SQVTM and CDR2 is ANQGSEA. V lost 4 bases, J lost 4 bases, and 7 bases stayed unmatched. CDR3: CSVAEGTGDYNSPLHF. The CDR3, as DNA: TGCAGCGTTGCAGAGGGGACAGGGGATTATAATTCACCCCTCCACTTT.

This clonotype was seen a handful of times. This rearrangement joins TRBV9 to TRBJ1-5; unclear D gene. Germline V gene lookup returns CDR1 SGDLS and CDR2 YYNGEE. Trimming pared 2 bases from V and 9 bases from J, leaving 12 bases between. This CDR3 is 13 amino acids long. CDR3 bases: TGTGCCAGCAGCGTTGGACCCCTTCGGCCCCAGCATTTT. Residues: CASSVGPLRPQHF.

To note about this clonotype: A far larger clone is just one base off, so this is likely a read error. The chain carries TRBV5-1 and TRBJ2-7; D is perhaps TRBD1 or TRBD2 (5 bases each). The germline V gene encodes CDR1 SGHRS and CDR2 YFSETQ. The CDR3 extends over 12 amino acids. The germline V and J ends were trimmed by 2 bases and 4 bases, with 7 bases remaining between them. This CDR3 reads CASSFEGYEQYF. DNA of the CDR3: TGCGCCAGCAGCTTTGAGGGGTACGAGCAGTACTTC.

V usage is TRBV4-1 and J usage is TRBJ1-5, with 7 nucleotides matching TRBD1. The CDR3 extends over 16 amino acids. V was clipped by 6 bases and J by 2 bases; unmatched bases: 10. Looked up from germline, CDR1 is MGHRA and CDR2 is YSYEKL. As DNA, the CDR3 is TGCGCCAGCAGTCGCAACAGGGGTTTAGGCAATCAGCCCCAGCATTTT. Amino acid sequence: CASSRNRGLGNQPQHF.

The chain couples TRBV11-1 to TRBJ2-5, with D possibly being TRBD1 (5 bases). CDR3 length: 15 amino acids. Germline V gene lookup returns CDR1 SGHAT and CDR2 FQDESV (reference sequence). The germline V and J ends were trimmed by 2 bases and 4 bases, with 14 bases remaining between them. The CDR3 region is CASSLLLQAAETQYF. DNA of the CDR3: TGTGCCAGCAGCTTACTACTACAGGCGGCAGAGACCCAGTACTTC.

This clonotype was observed a handful of times. The rearrangement uses TRBV18 and TRBJ2-1; 8 nucleotides agree with TRBD1. This CDR3 has 14 amino acids. V trimming: 5 bases; J trimming: 9 bases; junction bases outside the gene matches: 9. Germline loops: CDR1 KGHSH, CDR2 LQKENI. The CDR3 nucleotides read TGTGCCAGCTCAGCGGACACAGGGGGTTCTGAGCAGTTCTTC. Protein product: CASSADTGGSEQFF.

In its sample, this clonotype was seen a few times. V gene TRBV6-1 combines with J gene TRBJ1-2, with 10 positions matching TRBD1. CDR1 MNHNS and CDR2 SASEGT come from the germline V gene. After removal of 6 bases from V and 6 bases from J, the junction contained 10 bases not matched to a gene. The CDR3 loop spans 15 amino acids. As DNA, the CDR3 is TGTGCCAGCAGGAGGGGACAGGGGTTGATGCATGGCTACACCTTC. Translating it yields CASRRGQGLMHGYTF.